This TCR beta chain comes out of a study of T cells expressing NK-cell markers. The CDR3 is made up of 19 amino acids. TCRdb processed the 5' RACE reads again and assigns one entry to each CDR3 protein, with no DNA. This repertoire includes a few hundred thousand distinct CDR3 sequences. V gene TRBV12-3 or TRBV12-4 combines with J gene TRBJ2-1; the D call from TCRdb, TRBD1, cannot be confirmed without DNA. The sample taken for sequencing was blood T cells: a sorted CD56 or NKG2C T cell subset, CD4+ or CD8+ T cells, or bulk PBMC T cells (not recorded which). The clonotype comes from a man aged 18-70 years in good health. The CDR3 loop is CASSLIRTPGQSSYNEQFF.